This TCR beta chain is drawn from a study of pediatric ulcerative colitis. One to two pinch biopsies were taken from the rectum during colonoscopy. Ulcerative colitis patients received no immunosuppressive medication before the diagnostic colonoscopy. The data were produced by immunoSEQ multiplex PCR, yet TCRdb's version contains in-frame clones alone and is incomplete. The table has 30,000 or so clones, 80% to 85% seen once; the top ten hold 1.1%. This CDR3 has 18 amino acids. After removal of 2 bases from V and 0 bases from J, the junction contained 9 bases not matched to a gene. Germline V gives CDR1 SNHLY, CDR2 FYNNEI.

Sequenced sample: gut tissue. The V and J genes are TRBV2 and TRBJ2-5, with 10 nucleotides matching TRBD2. The clonotype originates from a boy younger than 18 with mild ulcerative colitis. The chain's CDR3 is CASSELAGAYLYQETQYF. The CDR3, as DNA: TGTGCCAGCAGTGAACTAGCGGGGGCCTACCTGTACCAAGAGACCCAGTACTTC.